These T cell receptor beta chains were read from a single sample in a study of beta chain features in type 1 diabetes. Sequenced by immunoSEQ multiplex PCR; TCRdb stores in-frame clones only, minus some. The sample lists tens of thousands of clones, roughly three fifths occurring once. Sequences were obtained from Tregs from blood. These receptors were obtained from a woman between 18 and 30 years old in good health. Both conserved end residues are part of each CDR3. D genes are given only for firm matches. Size is omitted from some rows. Given values are once, few, many or a class for expanded clones.

J | D | size | length | V | DNA | CDR3
TRBJ1-2 | TRBD1 | few | 15 | TRBV6-1 | TGTGCCAGCAGAACAGGGGTGGAAATTAACTATGGCTACACCTTC | CASRTGVEINYGYTF
TRBJ2-7 | - | - | 15 | TRBV4-2 | TGTGCCAGCAGCCAAGGGGTTTACAGCTCCTACGAGCAGTACTTC | CASSQGVYSSYEQYF
TRBJ2-5 | TRBD1 | - | 14 | TRBV10-3 | TGTGCCATCCGGACGGGACAGGGTAGCGGGACCCAGTACTTC | CAIRTGQGSGTQYF
TRBJ2-5 | - | - | 14 | TRBV5-1 | TGCGCCAGCAGCTTGGCCCAGGTCCAAGAGACCCAGTACTTC | CASSLAQVQETQYF
TRBJ2-7 | TRBD1 | - | 13 | TRBV19 | TGTGCCAGCTTGGACAGGGTCTCCTACGAGCAGTACTTC | CASLDRVSYEQYF
TRBJ2-7 | - | once | 15 | TRBV5-1 | TGCGCCAGCAGCGTTGCCCCCCGGGAAACCTACGAGCAGTACTTC | CASSVAPRETYEQYF
TRBJ2-7 | TRBD2 | - | 15 | TRBV6-6 | TGTGCCAGCACCTATCTCGGGACTAGGGGCTACGAGCAGTACTTC | CASTYLGTRGYEQYF
TRBJ2-3 | - | - | 16 | TRBV5-1 | TGCGCCAGCAGCCCGCGGGGGCGGGCCCGGGGAGATACGCAGTATTTT | CASSPRGRARGDTQYF
TRBJ2-2 | - | few | 15 | TRBV7-3 | TGTGCCAGCAGCTTCGGGACTCCGAACACCGGGGAGCTGTTTTTT | CASSFGTPNTGELFF
TRBJ2-6 | - | - | 14 | TRBV29-1 | TGCAGCGTTGAGGAGAACTCTGGGGCCAACGTCCTGACTTTC | CSVEENSGANVLTF
TRBJ1-4 | - | - | 15 | TRBV18 | TGTGCCAGCTCACCACGGGGGGGCGCCGACGAAAAACTGTTTTTT | CASSPRGGADEKLFF
TRBJ1-3 | - | - | 15 | TRBV2 | TGTGCCAGCAGTCCCCGCCGGGACACAGGAAACACCATATATTTT | CASSPRRDTGNTIYF
TRBJ2-6 | - | few | 20 | TRBV5-1 | TGCGCCAGCAGCTTGGAACCTCGCGATCCTATCTCTGGTGGGGCCAACGTCCTGACTTTC | CASSLEPRDPISGGANVLTF
TRBJ1-2 | TRBD1 | - | 11 | TRBV29-1 | TGCAGCGTACGGACAGGCTATGGCTACACCTTC | CSVRTGYGYTF
TRBJ2-5 | - | once | 15 | TRBV5-1 | TGCGCCAGCAGCTTGGTCTTCGTTCGGGATGAGACCCAGTACTTC | CASSLVFVRDETQYF
TRBJ2-3 | - | - | 14 | TRBV7-6 | TGTGCCAGCAGCTCTGGACTCAGCACAGATACGCAGTATTTT | CASSSGLSTDTQYF
TRBJ1-6 | TRBD1 | few | 16 | TRBV7-9 | TGTGCCAGCAGCCGAGGGACAGGGGGAGATAATTCACCCCTCCACTTT | CASSRGTGGDNSPLHF
TRBJ1-5 | - | - | 14 | TRBV2 | TGTGCCAGCAGCCCCGGTACAGGGATTCGGCCCCAGCATTTT | CASSPGTGIRPQHF
TRBJ2-1 | TRBD2 | - | 15 | TRBV5-1 | TGCGCCAGCAGCTTGAGGGCTAGCGGGGGATATGAGCAGTTCTTC | CASSLRASGGYEQFF
TRBJ2-5 | TRBD1 | few | 15 | TRBV5-1 | TGCGCCAGCAGCTTGGGTGGACAGGCGGAAGAGACCCAGTACTTC | CASSLGGQAEETQYF
TRBJ2-5 | - | - | 14 | TRBV29-1 | TGTGGTGGGCAGGACACCTTTTACCAAGAGACCCAGTACTTC | CGGQDTFYQETQYF
TRBJ1-1 | - | - | 13 | TRBV6-5 | TGTGCCAGCAGTTTACAGCTGAACACTGAAGCTTTCTTT | CASSLQLNTEAFF
TRBJ2-3 | TRBD1 | - | 15 | TRBV11-3 | TGTGCCAGCAGCTTCGGACTTAGGGGGCAAGATACGCAGTATTTT | CASSFGLRGQDTQYF
TRBJ2-2 | TRBD2 | - | 17 | TRBV9 | TGTGCCAGCAGCGTAGCCCTTAGCGGGAGAGGGGCCGGGGAGCTGTTTTTT | CASSVALSGRGAGELFF
TRBJ2-1 | - | - | 13 | TRBV2 | TGTGCCAGCCAGCGGGACAACTACAATGAGCAGTTCTTC | CASQRDNYNEQFF
TRBJ2-2 | - | - | 13 | TRBV5-1 | TGCGCCAGCAGCTTGGGTAGTGCCGGGGAGCTGTTTTTT | CASSLGSAGELFF
TRBJ1-2 | TRBD1 | - | 13 | TRBV6-5 | TGTGCCAGCAGCCCACAGGGGGCGCGTGGCTACACCTTC | CASSPQGARGYTF
TRBJ1-2 | - | - | 12 | TRBV7-6 | TGTGCCAGCAGCTTACAGGGCAGGGGCTACACCTTC | CASSLQGRGYTF
TRBJ1-1 | TRBD1 | once | 18 | TRBV10-3 | TGTGCCATCAGTAAGTCGACGCCGGGGACAGGGTTTGACACTGAAGCTTTCTTT | CAISKSTPGTGFDTEAFF
TRBJ1-1 | - | - | 14 | TRBV29-1 | TGCAGCGTTGAGTGGGGGCAAGGGAACACTGAAGCTTTCTTT | CSVEWGQGNTEAFF
TRBJ1-2 | TRBD1 | - | 13 | TRBV9 | TGTGCCAGTACCGGGACAGGGATTTATGGCTACACCTTC | CASTGTGIYGYTF
TRBJ2-1 | TRBD2 | - | 18 | TRBV2 | TGTGCCAGCAGCCCTGGGACTAGCGGGGGGGCCTGGTCAAATGAGCAGTTCTTC | CASSPGTSGGAWSNEQFF
TRBJ2-5 | - | - | 12 | TRBV5-4 | TGTGCCAGCAGCCCCGGACAGTTGACCCAGTACTTC | CASSPGQLTQYF
TRBJ2-3 | - | few | 11 | TRBV20-1 | TGCAGTGCTATCCAGGGGGATACGCAGTATTTT | CSAIQGDTQYF
TRBJ2-5 | - | - | 13 | TRBV2 | TGTGCCAGCAGGGGGGACTTGGGAGAGACCCAGTACTTC | CASRGDLGETQYF
TRBJ2-3 | TRBD2 | - | 17 | TRBV19 | TGTGCCAGTAGTTTCCTGGGTAGCGGGAAAGTTAGAGATACGCAGTATTTT | CASSFLGSGKVRDTQYF
TRBJ1-1 | TRBD1 | - | 16 | TRBV9 | TGTGCCAGCAGCGTAGGTTCAGGGGGCGCCTTTCGGGAAGCTTTCTTT | CASSVGSGGAFREAFF